The T cell receptor beta chain under discussion was sequenced for a study of T cell responses to AZD1222 COVID-19 vaccine. On this clone: The antigen remains undetermined.

The study, taken as a whole, reports: All repertoire sampling was performed exclusively after the peak T cell response. Seropositive status at baseline applied to only a handful of AZD1222 recipients.

Libraries were prepared by immunoSEQ multiplex PCR; TCRdb keeps only in-frame clonotypes and omits some of them. There are about 160,000 clones in the sample; roughly 93% occur only once, and roughly 0.9% lies in the top ten. The source was peripheral blood, collected on day 0 of AZD1222 vaccination. The sequence was obtained from an adult in good health.

The chain's CDR3 is CASSIQGPVVAEAFF. Here the CDR3 DNA reads TGTGCCAGCAGTATTCAGGGCCCCGTTGTCGCTGAAGCTTTCTTT. This chain links TRBV6-5 with TRBJ1-1, with TRBD1 as a possible D gene (5 bases). The CDR3 is 15 amino acids. Per germline, CDR1 MNHEY and CDR2 SVGAGI. V lost 5 bases and J lost 6, with 19 bases in between.